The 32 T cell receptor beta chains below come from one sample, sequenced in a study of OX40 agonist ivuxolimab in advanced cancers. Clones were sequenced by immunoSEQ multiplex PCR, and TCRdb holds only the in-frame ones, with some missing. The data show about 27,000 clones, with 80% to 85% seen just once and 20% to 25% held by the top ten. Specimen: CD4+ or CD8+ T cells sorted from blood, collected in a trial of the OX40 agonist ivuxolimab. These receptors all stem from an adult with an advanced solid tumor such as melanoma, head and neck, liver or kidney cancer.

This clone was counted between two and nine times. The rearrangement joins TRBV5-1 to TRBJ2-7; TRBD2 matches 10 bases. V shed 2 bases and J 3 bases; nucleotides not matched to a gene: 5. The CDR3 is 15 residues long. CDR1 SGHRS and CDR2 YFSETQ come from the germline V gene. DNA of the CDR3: TGCGCCAGCAGCTTCTTATCTAGCGGGAGCTACGAGCAGTACTTC. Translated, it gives CASSFLSSGSYEQYF.

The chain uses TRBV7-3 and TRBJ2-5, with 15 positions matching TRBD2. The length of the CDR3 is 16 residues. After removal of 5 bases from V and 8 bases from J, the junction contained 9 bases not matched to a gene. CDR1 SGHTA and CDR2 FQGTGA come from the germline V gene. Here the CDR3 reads CASSLRPGLAGGTQYF. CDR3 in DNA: TGTGCCAGCAGCCTAAGACCGGGACTAGCGGGAGGAACCCAGTACTTC.

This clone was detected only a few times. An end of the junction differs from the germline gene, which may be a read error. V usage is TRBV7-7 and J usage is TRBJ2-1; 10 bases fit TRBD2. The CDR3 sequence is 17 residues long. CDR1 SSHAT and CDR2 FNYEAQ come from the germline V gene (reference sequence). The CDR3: CASSLAAGGPVDNEQFF. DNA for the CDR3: TGTGCTAGCAGCTTAGCAGCGGGAGGGCCTGTTGACAATGAGCAGTTCTTC.

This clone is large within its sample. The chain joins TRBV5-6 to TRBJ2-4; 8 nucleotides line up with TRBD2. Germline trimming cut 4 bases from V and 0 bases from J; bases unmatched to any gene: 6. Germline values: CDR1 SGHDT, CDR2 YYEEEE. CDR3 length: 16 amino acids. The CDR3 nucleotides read TGTGCCAGCAGCCGAGCGGGGGTCGTAGCCAAAAACATTCAGTACTTC. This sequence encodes CASSRAGVVAKNIQYF.

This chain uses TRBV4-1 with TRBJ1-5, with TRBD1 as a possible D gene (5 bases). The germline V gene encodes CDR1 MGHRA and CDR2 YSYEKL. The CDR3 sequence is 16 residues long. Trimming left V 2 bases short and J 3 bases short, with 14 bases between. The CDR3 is CASSQSMGLTNQPQHF. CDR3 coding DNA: TGCGCCAGCAGCCAATCGATGGGGCTGACCAATCAGCCCCAGCATTTT.

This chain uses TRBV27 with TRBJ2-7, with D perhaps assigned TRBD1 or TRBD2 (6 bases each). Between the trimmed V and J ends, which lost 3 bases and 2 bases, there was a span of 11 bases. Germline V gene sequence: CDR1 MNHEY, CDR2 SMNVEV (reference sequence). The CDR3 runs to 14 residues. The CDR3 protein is CASSLGGPPYEQYF. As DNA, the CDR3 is TGTGCCAGCAGTTTGGGGGGCCCCCCCTACGAGCAGTACTTC.

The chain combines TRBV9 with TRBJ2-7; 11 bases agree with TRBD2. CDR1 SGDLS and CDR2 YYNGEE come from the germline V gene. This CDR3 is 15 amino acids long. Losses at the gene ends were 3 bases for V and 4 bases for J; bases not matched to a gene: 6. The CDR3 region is CASSEDSSGRYEQYF. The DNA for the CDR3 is TGTGCCAGCAGCGAGGACTCTAGCGGGAGGTACGAGCAGTACTTC.

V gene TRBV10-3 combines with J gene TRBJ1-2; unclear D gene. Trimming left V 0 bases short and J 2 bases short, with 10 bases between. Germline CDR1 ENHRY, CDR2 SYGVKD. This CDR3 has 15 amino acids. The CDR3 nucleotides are TGTGCCATCAGTGAGTCGGTCGGAGGGAACTATGGCTACACCTTC. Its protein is CAISESVGGNYGYTF.

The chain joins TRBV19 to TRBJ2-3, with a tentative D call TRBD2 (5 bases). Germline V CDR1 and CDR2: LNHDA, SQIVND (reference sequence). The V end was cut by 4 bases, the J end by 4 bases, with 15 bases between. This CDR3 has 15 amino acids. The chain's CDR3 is CASSTRLAVADTQYF. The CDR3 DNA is TGTGCCAGTAGTACCCGGCTAGCTGTCGCAGATACGCAGTATTTT.

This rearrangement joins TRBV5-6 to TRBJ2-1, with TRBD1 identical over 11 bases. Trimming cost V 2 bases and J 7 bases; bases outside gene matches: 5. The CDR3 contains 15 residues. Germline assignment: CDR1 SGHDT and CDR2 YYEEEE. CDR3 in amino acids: CASSFGQGAGNEQFF. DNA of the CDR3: TGTGCCAGCAGCTTCGGACAGGGGGCTGGAAATGAGCAGTTCTTC.

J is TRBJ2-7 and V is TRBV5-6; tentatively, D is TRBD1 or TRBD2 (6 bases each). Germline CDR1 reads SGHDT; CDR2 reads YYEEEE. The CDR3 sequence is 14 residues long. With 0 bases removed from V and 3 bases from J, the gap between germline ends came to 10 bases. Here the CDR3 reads CASSLAGAVYEQYF. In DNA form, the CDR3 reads TGTGCCAGCAGCTTGGCGGGGGCGGTCTACGAGCAGTACTTC.

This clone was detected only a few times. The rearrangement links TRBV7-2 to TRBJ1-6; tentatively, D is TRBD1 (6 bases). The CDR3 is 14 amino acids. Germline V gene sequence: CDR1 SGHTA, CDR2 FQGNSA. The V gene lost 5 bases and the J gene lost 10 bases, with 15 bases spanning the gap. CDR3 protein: CASSPSGVGSPLHF. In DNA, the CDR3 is TGTGCCAGCAGCCCTTCAGGGGTTGGCTCACCCCTCCACTTT.

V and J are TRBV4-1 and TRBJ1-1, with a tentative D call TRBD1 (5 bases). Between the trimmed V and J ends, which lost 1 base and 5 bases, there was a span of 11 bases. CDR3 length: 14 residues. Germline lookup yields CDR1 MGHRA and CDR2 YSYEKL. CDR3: CASSQVWGGTEAFF. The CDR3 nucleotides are TGCGCCAGCAGCCAAGTTTGGGGGGGTACTGAAGCTTTCTTT.

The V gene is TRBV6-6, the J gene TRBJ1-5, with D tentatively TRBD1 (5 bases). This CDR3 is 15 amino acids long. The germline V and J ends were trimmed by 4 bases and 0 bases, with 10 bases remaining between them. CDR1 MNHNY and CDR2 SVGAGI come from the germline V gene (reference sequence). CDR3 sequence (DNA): TGTGCCAGCAGTTTGACAGAGCATAGCAATCAGCCCCAGCATTTT. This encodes CASSLTEHSNQPQHF.

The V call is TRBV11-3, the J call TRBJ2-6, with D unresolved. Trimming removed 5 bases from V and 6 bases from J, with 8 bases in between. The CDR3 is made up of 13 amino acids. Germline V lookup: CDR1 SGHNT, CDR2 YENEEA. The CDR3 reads CASSLSAANVLTF. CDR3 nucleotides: TGTGCCAGCAGCCTATCAGCGGCCAACGTCCTGACTTTC.

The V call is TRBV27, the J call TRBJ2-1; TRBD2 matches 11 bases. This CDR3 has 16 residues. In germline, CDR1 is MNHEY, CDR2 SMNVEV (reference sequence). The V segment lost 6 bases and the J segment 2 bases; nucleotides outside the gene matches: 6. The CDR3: CASRSSGRSPYNEQFF. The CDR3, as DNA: TGTGCCAGCAGATCTAGCGGGAGGTCCCCCTACAATGAGCAGTTCTTC.

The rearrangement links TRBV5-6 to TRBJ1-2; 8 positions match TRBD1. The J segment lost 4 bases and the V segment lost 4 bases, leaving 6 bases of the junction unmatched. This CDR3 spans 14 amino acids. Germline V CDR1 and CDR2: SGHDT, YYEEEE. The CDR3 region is CASSGQGMGYGYTF. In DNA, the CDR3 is TGTGCCAGCAGCGGACAGGGAATGGGCTATGGCTACACCTTC.

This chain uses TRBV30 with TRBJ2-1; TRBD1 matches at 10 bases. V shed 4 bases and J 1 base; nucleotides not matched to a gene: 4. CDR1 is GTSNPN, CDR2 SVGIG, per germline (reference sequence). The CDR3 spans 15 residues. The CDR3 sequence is CAWTTGQGSYNEQFF. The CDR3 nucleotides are TGTGCCTGGACCACGGGACAGGGGTCCTACAATGAGCAGTTCTTC.

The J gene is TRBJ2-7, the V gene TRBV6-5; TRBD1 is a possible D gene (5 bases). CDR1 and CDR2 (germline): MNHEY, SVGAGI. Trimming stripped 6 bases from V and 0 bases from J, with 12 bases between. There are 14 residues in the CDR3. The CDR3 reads CASSWGGTSYEQYF. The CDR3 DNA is TGTGCCAGCAGCTGGGGCGGAACCTCCTACGAGCAGTACTTC.

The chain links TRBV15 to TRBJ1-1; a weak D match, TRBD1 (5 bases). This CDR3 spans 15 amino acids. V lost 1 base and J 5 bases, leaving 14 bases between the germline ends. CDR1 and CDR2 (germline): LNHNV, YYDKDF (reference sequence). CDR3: CATSRAEGRRTEAFF. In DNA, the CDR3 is TGTGCCACCAGCAGAGCTGAGGGGAGGAGGACTGAAGCTTTCTTT.

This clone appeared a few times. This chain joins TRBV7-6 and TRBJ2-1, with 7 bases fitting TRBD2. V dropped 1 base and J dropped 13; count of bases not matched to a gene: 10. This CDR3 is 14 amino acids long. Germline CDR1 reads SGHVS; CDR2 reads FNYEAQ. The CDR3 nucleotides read TGTGCCAGCAGCTTAGAAACGATGGGCGGGAGACAGTTCTTC. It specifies CASSLETMGGRQFF.

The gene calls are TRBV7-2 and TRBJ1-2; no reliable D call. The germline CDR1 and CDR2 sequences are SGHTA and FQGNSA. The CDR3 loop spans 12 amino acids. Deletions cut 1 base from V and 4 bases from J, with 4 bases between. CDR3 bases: TGTGCCAGCAGCTTAGGCCCCTATGGCTACACCTTC. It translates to CASSLGPYGYTF.

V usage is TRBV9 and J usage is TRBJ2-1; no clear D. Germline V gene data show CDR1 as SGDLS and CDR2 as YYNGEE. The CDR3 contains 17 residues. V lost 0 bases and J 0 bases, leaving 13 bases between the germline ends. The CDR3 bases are TGTGCCAGCAGCGTAGCTGGCGCGGTAAGCTCCTACAATGAGCAGTTCTTC. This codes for CASSVAGAVSSYNEQFF.

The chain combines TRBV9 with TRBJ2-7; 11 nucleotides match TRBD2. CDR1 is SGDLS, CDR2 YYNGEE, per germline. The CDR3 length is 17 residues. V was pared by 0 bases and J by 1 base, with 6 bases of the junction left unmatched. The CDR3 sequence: CASSVAPLAGGSYEQYF. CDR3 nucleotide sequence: TGTGCCAGCAGCGTAGCCCCCCTAGCGGGAGGTTCCTACGAGCAGTACTTC.

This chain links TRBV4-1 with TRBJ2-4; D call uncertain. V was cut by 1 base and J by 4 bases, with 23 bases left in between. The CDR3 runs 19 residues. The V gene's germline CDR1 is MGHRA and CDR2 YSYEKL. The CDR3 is CASSQAMIFLTNPKNIQYF. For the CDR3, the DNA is TGCGCCAGCAGCCAAGCCATGATTTTCCTGACAAACCCAAAAAACATTCAGTACTTC.

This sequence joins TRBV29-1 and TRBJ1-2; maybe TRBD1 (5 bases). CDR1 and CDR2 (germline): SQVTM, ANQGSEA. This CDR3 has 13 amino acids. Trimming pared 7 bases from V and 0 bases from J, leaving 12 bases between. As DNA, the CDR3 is TGCAGCGCCGCCGGGGGGGCTAACTATGGCTACACCTTC. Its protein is CSAAGGANYGYTF.

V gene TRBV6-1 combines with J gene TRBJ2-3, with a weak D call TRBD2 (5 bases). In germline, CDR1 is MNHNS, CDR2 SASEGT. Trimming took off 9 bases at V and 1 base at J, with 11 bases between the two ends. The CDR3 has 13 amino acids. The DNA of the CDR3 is TGTGCCAGTGAGGGTTGGGGCACAGATACGCAGTATTTT. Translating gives CASEGWGTDTQYF.

Written as DNA, the CDR3 is TGCGCCAGCAGTCAACCAGGGAGGAACACTGAAGCTTTCTTT. It encodes CASSQPGRNTEAFF. The V gene is TRBV23-1, the J gene TRBJ1-1, with a possible D match to TRBD1 (5 bases). TRBV23-1 belongs to the ORF category, with a function that is uncertain. Trimming pared 2 bases from V and 1 base from J, leaving 8 bases between. The CDR3 extends over 14 amino acids.

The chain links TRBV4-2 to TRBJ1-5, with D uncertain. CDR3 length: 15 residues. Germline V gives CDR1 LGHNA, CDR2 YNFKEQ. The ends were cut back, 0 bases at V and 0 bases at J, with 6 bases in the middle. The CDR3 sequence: CASSQEEYSNQPQHF. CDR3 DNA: TGTGCCAGCAGCCAAGAGGAGTATAGCAATCAGCCCCAGCATTTT.

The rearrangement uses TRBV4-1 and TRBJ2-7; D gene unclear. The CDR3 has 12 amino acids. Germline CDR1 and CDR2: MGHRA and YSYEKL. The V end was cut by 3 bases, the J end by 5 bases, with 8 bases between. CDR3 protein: CASSQGLDEQYF. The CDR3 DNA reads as TGCGCCAGCAGCCAGGGTTTGGACGAGCAGTACTTC.

CDR3 in DNA: TGCGCCAGCAGCCAAGCCGGACAGATCTATGGCTACACCTTC. This sequence encodes CASSQAGQIYGYTF. V is TRBV4-1 and J is TRBJ1-2; tentative D call: TRBD1 (6 bases). Germline assignment: CDR1 MGHRA and CDR2 YSYEKL. The CDR3 is 14 residues long. V lost 1 base and J lost 4, with 10 bases in between.

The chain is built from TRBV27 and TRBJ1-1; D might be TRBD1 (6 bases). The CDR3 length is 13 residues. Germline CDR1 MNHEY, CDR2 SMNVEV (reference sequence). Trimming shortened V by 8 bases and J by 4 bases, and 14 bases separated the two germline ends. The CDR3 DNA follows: TGTGCCAGCGGGAGAGGGGGGGCCACTGAAGCTTTCTTT. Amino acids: CASGRGGATEAFF.